This TCR beta chain stems from a study of blood T cell repertoires in COVID-19. V was clipped by 5 bases and J by 6 bases; unmatched bases: 8. The CDR3 runs 14 residues. Per the germline V gene, CDR1 is SEHNR and CDR2 is FQNEAQ (reference sequence). Clones were read by immunoSEQ multiplex PCR, and TCRdb kept only the in-frame ones, dropping some. The repertoire has approximately 250,000 clones, roughly 85% of them found once; the top ten carry about 0.93%. The receptor was isolated from a man in his forties with acute or convalescent COVID-19. Sequencing input: peripheral blood. The rearrangement joins TRBV7-9 to TRBJ2-3, with 7 bases aligning to TRBD1. The CDR3 is CASSGDTGADTQYF. CDR3 DNA sequence: TGTGCCAGCAGCGGGGATACAGGGGCCGATACGCAGTATTTT.